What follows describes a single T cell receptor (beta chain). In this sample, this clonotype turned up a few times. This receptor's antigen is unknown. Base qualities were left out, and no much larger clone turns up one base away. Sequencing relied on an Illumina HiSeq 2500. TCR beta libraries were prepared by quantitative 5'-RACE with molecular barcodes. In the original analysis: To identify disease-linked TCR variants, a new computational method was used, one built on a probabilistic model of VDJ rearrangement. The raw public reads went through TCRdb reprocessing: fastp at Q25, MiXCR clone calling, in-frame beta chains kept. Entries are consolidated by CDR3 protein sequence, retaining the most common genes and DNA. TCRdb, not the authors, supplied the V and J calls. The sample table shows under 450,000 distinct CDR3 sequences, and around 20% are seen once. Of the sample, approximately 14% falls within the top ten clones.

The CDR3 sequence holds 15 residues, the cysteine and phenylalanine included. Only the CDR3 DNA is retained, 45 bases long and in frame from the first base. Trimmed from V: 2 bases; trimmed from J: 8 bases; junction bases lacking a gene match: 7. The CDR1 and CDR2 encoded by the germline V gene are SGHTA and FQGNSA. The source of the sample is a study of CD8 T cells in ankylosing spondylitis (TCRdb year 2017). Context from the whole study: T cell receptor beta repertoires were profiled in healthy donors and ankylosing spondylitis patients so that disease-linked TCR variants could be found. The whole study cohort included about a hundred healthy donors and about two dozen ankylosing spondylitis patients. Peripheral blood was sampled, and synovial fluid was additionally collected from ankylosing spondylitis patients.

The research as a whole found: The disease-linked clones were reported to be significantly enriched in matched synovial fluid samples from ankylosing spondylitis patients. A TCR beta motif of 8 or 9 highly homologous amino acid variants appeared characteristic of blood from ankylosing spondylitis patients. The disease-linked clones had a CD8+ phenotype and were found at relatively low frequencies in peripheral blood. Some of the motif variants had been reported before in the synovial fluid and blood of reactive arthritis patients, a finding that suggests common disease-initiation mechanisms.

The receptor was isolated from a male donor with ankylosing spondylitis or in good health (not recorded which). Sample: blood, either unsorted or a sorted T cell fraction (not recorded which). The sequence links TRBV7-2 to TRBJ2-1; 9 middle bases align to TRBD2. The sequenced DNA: TGTGCCAGCAGCTTACAAGCGGGGGGAGGTGATGAGCAGTTCTTC. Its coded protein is CASSLQAGGGDEQFF.